This T cell receptor beta chain was documented in a study of blood T cell repertoires in COVID-19. Turning to the study itself: The study drew acute and convalescent COVID-19 samples from the United States, Italy and Spain. T cells, B-cell-depleted T cells, or PBMCs supplied cDNA or gDNA.

Authors' data handling: The authors estimated nucleated cell counts from reference gene primer amplification. Generated by immunoSEQ multiplex PCR, the TCRdb table keeps only in-frame clones and is missing some. Clone size and V and J calls were adopted from that table, with D and trimming inferred from the DNA. The sample has 70,000 or so clones; around four fifths are singletons. Germline V gene lookup returns CDR1 ENHRY and CDR2 SYGVKD. Trimming took 6 bases from V and 5 from J, leaving 8 bases between them. The CDR3 length is 12 residues. Sequenced material: peripheral blood. The receptor was derived from a man older than 75 with active or convalescent COVID-19. This chain connects TRBV10-3 to TRBJ2-1; D is uncertain. The CDR3 sequence: CAISASNNEQFF. The DNA for the CDR3 is TGTGCCATCAGCGCTAGTAACAATGAGCAGTTCTTC.